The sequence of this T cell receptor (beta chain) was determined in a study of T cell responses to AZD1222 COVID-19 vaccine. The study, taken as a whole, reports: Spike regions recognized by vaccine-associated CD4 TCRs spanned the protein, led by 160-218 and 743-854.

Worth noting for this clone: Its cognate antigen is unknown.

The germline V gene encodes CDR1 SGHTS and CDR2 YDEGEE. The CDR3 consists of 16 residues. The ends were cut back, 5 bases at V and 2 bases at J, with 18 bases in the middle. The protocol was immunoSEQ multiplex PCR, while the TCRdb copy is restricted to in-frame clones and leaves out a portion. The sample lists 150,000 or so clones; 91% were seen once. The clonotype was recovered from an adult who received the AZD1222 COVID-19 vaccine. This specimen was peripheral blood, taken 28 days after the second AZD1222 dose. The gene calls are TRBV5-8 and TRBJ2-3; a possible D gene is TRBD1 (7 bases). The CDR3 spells CASSQGGRRFTDTQYF. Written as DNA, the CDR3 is TGTGCCAGCAGTCAGGGGGGCAGGAGATTCACAGATACGCAGTATTTT.